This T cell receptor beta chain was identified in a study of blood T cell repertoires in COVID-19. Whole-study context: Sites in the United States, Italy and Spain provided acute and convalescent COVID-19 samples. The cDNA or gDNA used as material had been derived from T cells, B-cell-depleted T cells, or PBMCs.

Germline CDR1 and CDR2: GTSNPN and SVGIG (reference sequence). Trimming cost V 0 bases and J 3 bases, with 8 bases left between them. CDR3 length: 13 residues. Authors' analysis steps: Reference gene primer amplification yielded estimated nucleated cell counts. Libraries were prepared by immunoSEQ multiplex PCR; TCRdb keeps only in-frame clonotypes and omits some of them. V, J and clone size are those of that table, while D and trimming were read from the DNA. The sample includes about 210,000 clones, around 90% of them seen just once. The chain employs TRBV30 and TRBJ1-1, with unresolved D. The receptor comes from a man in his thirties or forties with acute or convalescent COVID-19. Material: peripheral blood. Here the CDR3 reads CAWSVGGYTEAFF. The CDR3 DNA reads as TGTGCCTGGAGTGTAGGAGGGTACACTGAAGCTTTCTTT.